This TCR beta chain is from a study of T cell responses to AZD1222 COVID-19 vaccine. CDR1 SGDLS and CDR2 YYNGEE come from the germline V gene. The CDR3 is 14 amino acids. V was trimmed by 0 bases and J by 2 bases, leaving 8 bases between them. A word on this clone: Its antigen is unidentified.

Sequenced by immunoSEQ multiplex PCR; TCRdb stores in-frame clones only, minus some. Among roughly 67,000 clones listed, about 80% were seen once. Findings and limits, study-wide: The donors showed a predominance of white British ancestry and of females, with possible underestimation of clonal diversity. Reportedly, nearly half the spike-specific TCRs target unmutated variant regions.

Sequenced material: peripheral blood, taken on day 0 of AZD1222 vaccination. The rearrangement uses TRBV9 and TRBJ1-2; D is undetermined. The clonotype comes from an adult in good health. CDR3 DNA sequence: TGTGCCAGCAGCGTAGAAACCGGGAACTATGGCTACACCTTC. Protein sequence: CASSVETGNYGYTF.